This is a list of T cell receptor beta chains from one sample in a study of blood T cell repertoires in COVID-19. Repertoires were generated with immunoSEQ multiplex PCR, while TCRdb's copy carries only in-frame clones and drops some. The data hold fewer than 150,000 clones, with about 84% observed a single time. The sequencing sample was made of peripheral blood. All receptors derive from a human donor in a cohort sampled during active COVID-19. Both conserved end residues are part of each CDR3. Fields, in order: J gene, clone size, D gene, V gene, CDR3 protein, CDR3 DNA. D genes are given only for firm matches. Some rows have no size entry. The others give once, few or many, or a class for an expanded clone.

J gene: TRBJ1-5; clone size: -; D gene: TRBD1; V gene: TRBV19; CDR3 protein: CAGGQGDQPQHF; CDR3 DNA: TGTGCCGGGGGACAGGGGGACCAGCCCCAGCATTTT
J gene: TRBJ2-5; clone size: -; D gene: -; V gene: TRBV4-3; CDR3 protein: CASSQGLWETQYF; CDR3 DNA: TGCGCCAGCAGCCAGGGACTCTGGGAGACCCAGTACTTC
J gene: TRBJ2-3; clone size: few; D gene: TRBD1; V gene: TRBV5-1; CDR3 protein: CASSAGQGAGDTQYF; CDR3 DNA: TGCGCCAGCAGCGCGGGACAGGGTGCAGGAGATACGCAGTATTTT
J gene: TRBJ2-2; clone size: -; D gene: -; V gene: TRBV27; CDR3 protein: CASSLLRVAGELFF; CDR3 DNA: TGTGCCAGCAGTTTACTGAGGGTGGCCGGGGAGCTGTTTTTT
J gene: TRBJ1-4; clone size: once; D gene: -; V gene: TRBV6-5; CDR3 protein: CASSNSWTATNEKLFF; CDR3 DNA: TGTGCCAGCAGTAACTCTTGGACTGCAACTAATGAAAAACTGTTTTTT
J gene: TRBJ2-1; clone size: -; D gene: TRBD2; V gene: TRBV19; CDR3 protein: CASSASSGGIGEQFF; CDR3 DNA: TGTGCCAGTAGTGCATCTAGCGGGGGCATCGGTGAGCAGTTCTTC
J gene: TRBJ2-2; clone size: once; D gene: -; V gene: TRBV7-2; CDR3 protein: CASSLIGRGELFF; CDR3 DNA: TGTGCCAGCAGCTTAATTGGCCGCGGGGAGCTGTTTTTT
J gene: TRBJ1-2; clone size: -; D gene: TRBD1; V gene: TRBV27; CDR3 protein: CASSSPGQDYGYTF; CDR3 DNA: TGTGCCAGCAGTTCGCCAGGACAGGACTATGGCTACACCTTC
J gene: TRBJ1-1; clone size: -; D gene: TRBD1; V gene: TRBV14; CDR3 protein: CASSPLTGADTEAFF; CDR3 DNA: TGTGCCAGCAGCCCTCTGACAGGGGCGGACACTGAAGCTTTCTTT
J gene: TRBJ2-5; clone size: -; D gene: TRBD2; V gene: TRBV3-1/TRBV3-2; CDR3 protein: CASSRGAPTGGTQYF; CDR3 DNA: TGTGCCAGCAGCCGGGGCGCGCCCACGGGGGGGACCCAGTACTTC
J gene: TRBJ1-1; clone size: -; D gene: TRBD1; V gene: TRBV3-1/TRBV3-2; CDR3 protein: CAAGTGGGKTEAFF; CDR3 DNA: TGTGCCGCCGGGACAGGGGGGGGAAAGACTGAAGCTTTCTTT
J gene: TRBJ1-6; clone size: many; D gene: -; V gene: TRBV11-2; CDR3 protein: CASSFSDNSPLHF; CDR3 DNA: TGTGCCAGCAGCTTCTCAGATAATTCACCCCTCCACTTT
J gene: TRBJ2-5; clone size: -; D gene: TRBD1; V gene: TRBV19; CDR3 protein: CASSKGQGLEQETQYF; CDR3 DNA: TGTGCCAGTAGTAAGGGACAGGGGTTGGAGCAAGAGACCCAGTACTTC
J gene: TRBJ1-5; clone size: -; D gene: -; V gene: TRBV5-6; CDR3 protein: CASSLSGEGDYSNQPQHF; CDR3 DNA: TGTGCCAGCAGCTTGTCAGGGGAGGGGGACTATAGCAATCAGCCCCAGCATTTT
J gene: TRBJ1-6; clone size: few; D gene: TRBD1; V gene: TRBV2; CDR3 protein: CASSETGGSPLHF; CDR3 DNA: TGTGCCAGCAGCGAGACAGGGGGTTCACCCCTCCACTTT
J gene: TRBJ1-4; clone size: -; D gene: -; V gene: TRBV19; CDR3 protein: CASNRNEKLFF; CDR3 DNA: TGTGCCAGTAACAGAAATGAAAAACTGTTTTTT
J gene: TRBJ1-4; clone size: few; D gene: -; V gene: TRBV19; CDR3 protein: CASSRRQDNDEKLFF; CDR3 DNA: TGTGCCAGTAGCCGTCGGCAGGATAATGATGAAAAACTGTTTTTT
J gene: TRBJ2-1; clone size: -; D gene: -; V gene: TRBV9; CDR3 protein: CASSRLQSGEQFF; CDR3 DNA: TGTGCCAGCAGTCGCCTCCAGTCGGGAGAGCAGTTCTTC
J gene: TRBJ2-7; clone size: -; D gene: -; V gene: TRBV5-4; CDR3 protein: CASSLQSDEQYF; CDR3 DNA: TGTGCCAGCAGCTTGCAGTCCGACGAGCAGTACTTC
J gene: TRBJ2-3; clone size: -; D gene: -; V gene: TRBV9; CDR3 protein: CASSVVHSGADTQYF; CDR3 DNA: TGTGCCAGCAGCGTAGTTCATAGCGGTGCAGATACGCAGTATTTT
J gene: TRBJ2-1; clone size: -; D gene: -; V gene: TRBV5-1; CDR3 protein: CASSRKARGGGNEQFF; CDR3 DNA: TGCGCCAGCAGCCGCAAGGCGAGGGGGGGCGGGAATGAGCAGTTCTTC
J gene: TRBJ1-6; clone size: -; D gene: TRBD1; V gene: TRBV5-4; CDR3 protein: CASRPGQGLGPLHF; CDR3 DNA: TGTGCCAGCAGACCAGGACAGGGCCTAGGTCCCCTCCACTTT